The clone carrying this T cell receptor (beta chain) was observed many times. The antigen is undetermined. With the library built for alpha chains, this beta chain is off target and its frequency is not meaningful. J lost 6 bases, V lost 3 bases, and 2 bases had no gene match. The V gene's germline CDR1 is MNHNS and CDR2 SASEGT. CDR3 length: 14 residues. Time point meaning: sample taken at primary tumor resection. Sequencing covered unsorted whole RNA taken from tumor, nontumor lung or frozen PBMC. In TCRdb, the 5' RACE reads were re-called with MiXCR into one record per CDR3 protein. Found here are thousands of distinct CDR3 sequences, roughly 8.2% of them singletons; the top ten hold around 30%. This specimen belongs to a study of spatial heterogeneity in lung cancer. Study in general: Among detected sequences, beta-chain ones consistently exceeded alpha-chain ones in number. Raw-read counts averaged over ten per unique TCR and UMI combination.

Study-level points and caveats: Counts of expanded alpha and beta TCRs within tumors tracked the tumor nonsynonymous mutation count.

The sequencing used lung tumor tissue, collected at surgery. The source of this sequence is a female donor with early-stage non-small cell lung cancer. The chain recombines TRBV6-1 with TRBJ2-2, with 9 bases identical to TRBD1. The CDR3 DNA reads as TGTGCCAGCAGTGAGAGACAGGGGGCCGGGGAGCTGTTTTTT. Translation gives CASSERQGAGELFF.